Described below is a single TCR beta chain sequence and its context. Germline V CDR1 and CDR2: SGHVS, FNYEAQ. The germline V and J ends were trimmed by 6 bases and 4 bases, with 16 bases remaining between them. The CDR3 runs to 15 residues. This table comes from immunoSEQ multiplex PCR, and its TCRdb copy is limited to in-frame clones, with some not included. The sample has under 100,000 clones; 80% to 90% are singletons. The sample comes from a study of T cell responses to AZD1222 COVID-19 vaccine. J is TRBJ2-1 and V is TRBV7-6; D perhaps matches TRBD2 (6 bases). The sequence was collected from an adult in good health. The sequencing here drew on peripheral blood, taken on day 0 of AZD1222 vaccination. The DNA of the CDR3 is TGTGCCAGCAGACAAAGTCGCGGGGATTACAATGAGCAGTTCTTC. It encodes CASRQSRGDYNEQFF. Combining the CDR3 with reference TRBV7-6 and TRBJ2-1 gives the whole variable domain GAGVSQSPRYKVTKRGQDVALRCDPISGHVSLYWYRQALGQGPEFLTYFNYEAQQDKSGLPNDRFSAERPEGSISTLTIQRTEQRDSAMYRCASRQSRGDYNEQFFGPGTRLTVL.